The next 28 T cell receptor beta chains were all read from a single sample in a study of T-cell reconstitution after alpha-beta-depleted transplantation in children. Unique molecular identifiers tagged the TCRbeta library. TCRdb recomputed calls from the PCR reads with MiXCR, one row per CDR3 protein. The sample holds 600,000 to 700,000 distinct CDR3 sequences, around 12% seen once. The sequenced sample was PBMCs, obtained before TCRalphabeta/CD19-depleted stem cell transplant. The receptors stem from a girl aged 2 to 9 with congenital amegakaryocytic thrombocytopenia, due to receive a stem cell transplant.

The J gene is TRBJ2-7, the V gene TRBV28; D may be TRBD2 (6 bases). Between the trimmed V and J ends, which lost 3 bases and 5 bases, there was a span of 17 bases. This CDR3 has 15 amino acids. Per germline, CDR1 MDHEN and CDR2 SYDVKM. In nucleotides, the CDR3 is TGTGCCAGCAGTTTTCTAGCGCGACCATTGGACGAGCAGTACTTC. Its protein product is CASSFLARPLDEQYF.

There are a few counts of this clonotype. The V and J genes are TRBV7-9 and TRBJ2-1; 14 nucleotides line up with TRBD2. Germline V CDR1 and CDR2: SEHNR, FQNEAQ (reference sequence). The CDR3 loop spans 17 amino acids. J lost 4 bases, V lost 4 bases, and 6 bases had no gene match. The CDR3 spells CASSSGTSGSYYNEQFF. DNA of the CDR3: TGTGCCAGCAGCTCCGGGACTAGCGGGAGCTATTACAATGAGCAGTTCTTC.

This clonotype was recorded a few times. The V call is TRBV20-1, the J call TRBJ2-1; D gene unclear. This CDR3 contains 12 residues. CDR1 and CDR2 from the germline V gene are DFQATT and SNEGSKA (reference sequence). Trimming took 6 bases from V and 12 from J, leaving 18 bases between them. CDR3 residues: CSADRGSSGQFF. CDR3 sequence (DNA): TGCAGTGCCGACCGTGGAAGTTCTGGGCAGTTCTTC.

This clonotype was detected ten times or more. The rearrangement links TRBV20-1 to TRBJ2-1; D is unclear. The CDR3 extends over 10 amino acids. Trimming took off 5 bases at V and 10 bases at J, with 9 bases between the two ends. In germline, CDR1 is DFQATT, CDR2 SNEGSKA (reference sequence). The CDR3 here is CSARKEEQFF. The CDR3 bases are TGCAGTGCTCGGAAAGAAGAGCAGTTCTTC.

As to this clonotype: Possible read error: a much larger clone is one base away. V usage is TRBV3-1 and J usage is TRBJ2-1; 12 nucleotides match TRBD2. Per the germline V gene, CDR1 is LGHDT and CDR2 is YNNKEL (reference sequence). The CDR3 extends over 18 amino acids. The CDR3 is CASRQALTSGRRGNEQFF. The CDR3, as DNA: TGTGCCAGCAGACAAGCGCTGACTAGCGGGAGAAGAGGAAATGAGCAGTTCTTC.

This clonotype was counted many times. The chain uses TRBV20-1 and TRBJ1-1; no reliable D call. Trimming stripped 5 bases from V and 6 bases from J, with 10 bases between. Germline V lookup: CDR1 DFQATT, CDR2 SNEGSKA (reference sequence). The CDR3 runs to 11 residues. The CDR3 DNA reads TGCAGTGCTGTAAGGAGGGCTGAAGCTTTCTTT. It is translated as CSAVRRAEAFF.

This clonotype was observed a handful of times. The CDR3, as DNA: TGTGCCTGGACCCGGCTAGCGGTAACCGTGGATACGCAGTATTTT. Translating it yields CAWTRLAVTVDTQYF. The chain has TRBV30 and TRBJ2-3; 7 bases agree with TRBD2. Germline loops: CDR1 GTSNPN, CDR2 SVGIG (reference sequence). This CDR3 has 15 amino acids. The V segment lost 4 bases and the J segment 6 bases; nucleotides outside the gene matches: 13. Using reference TRBV30 and TRBJ2-3 for the parts outside the CDR3, the full variable domain is SQTIHQWPATLVQPVGSPLSLECTVEGTSNPNLYWYRQAAGRGLQLLFYSVGIGQISSEVPQNLSASRPQDRQFILSSKKLLLSDSGFYLCAWTRLAVTVDTQYFGPGTRLTVL.

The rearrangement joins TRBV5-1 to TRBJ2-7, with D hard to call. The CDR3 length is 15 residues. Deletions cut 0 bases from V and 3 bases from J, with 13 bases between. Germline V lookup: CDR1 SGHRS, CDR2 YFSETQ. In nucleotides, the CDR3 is TGCGCCAGCAGCTTGGAACAGAAAAGGAACTACGAGCAGTACTTC. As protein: CASSLEQKRNYEQYF.

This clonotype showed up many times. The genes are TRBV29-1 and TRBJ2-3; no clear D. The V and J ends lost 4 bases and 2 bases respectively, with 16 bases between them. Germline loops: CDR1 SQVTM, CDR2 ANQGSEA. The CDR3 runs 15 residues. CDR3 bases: TGCAGCGTTGGGCTCCGAGGCATACCCACAGATACGCAGTATTTT. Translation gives CSVGLRGIPTDTQYF.

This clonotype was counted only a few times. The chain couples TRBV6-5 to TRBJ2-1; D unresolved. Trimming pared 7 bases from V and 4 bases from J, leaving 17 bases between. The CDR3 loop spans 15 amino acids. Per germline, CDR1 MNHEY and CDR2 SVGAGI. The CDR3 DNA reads TGTGCCAGCACCGTTACGTTCAGCGCGTACAATGAGCAGTTCTTC. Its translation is CASTVTFSAYNEQFF.

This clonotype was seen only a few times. The chain's CDR3 is CASSYNVGLGNEQYF. As DNA, the CDR3 is TGTGCCAGCAGTTATAACGTAGGCCTAGGGAACGAGCAGTACTTC. The chain recombines TRBV12-3 or TRBV12-4 with TRBJ2-7, with no clear D. The V end was cut by 4 bases, the J end by 5 bases, with 18 bases between. The CDR3 is made up of 15 amino acids.

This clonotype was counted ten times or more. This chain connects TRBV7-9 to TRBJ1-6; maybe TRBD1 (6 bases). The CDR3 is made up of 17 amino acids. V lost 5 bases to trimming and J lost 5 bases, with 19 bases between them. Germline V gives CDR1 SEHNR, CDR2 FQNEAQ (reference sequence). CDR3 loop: CASSEGDSVRDNSPLHF. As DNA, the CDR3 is TGTGCCAGCAGCGAGGGGGATTCGGTGCGGGATAATTCACCCCTCCACTTT. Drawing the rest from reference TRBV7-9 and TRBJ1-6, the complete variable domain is DTGVSQNPRHKITKRGQNVTFRCDPISEHNRLYWYRQTLGQGPEFLTYFQNEAQLEKSRLLSDRFSAERPKGSFSTLEIQRTEQGDSAMYLCASSEGDSVRDNSPLHFGNGTRLTVT.

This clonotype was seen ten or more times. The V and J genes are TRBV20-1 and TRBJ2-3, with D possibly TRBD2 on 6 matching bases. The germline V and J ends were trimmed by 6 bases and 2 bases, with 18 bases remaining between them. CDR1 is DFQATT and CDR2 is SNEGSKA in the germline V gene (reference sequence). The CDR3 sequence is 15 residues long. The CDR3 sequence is CSASSLAAPTDTQYF. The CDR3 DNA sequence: TGCAGTGCCAGTTCTTTAGCGGCCCCCACAGATACGCAGTATTTT.

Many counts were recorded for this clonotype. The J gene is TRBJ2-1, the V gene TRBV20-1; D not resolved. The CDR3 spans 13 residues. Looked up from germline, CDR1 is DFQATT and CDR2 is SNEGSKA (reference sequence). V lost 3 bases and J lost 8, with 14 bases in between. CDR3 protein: CSASGGWLDEQFF. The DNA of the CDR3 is TGCAGTGCTAGTGGCGGATGGTTAGATGAGCAGTTCTTC.

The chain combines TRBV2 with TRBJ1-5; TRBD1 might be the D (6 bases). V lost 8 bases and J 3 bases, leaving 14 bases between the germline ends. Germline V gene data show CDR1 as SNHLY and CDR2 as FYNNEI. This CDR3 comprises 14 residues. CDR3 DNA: TGTGCCAGCCGGAGGGACACCCTCAATCAGCCCCAGCATTTT. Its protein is CASRRDTLNQPQHF.

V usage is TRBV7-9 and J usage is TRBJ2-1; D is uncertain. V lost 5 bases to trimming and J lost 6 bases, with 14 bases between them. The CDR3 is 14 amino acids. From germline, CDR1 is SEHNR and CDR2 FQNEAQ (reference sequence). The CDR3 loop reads CASSPSYSPNEQFF. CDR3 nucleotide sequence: TGTGCCAGCAGCCCCTCCTATTCCCCCAATGAGCAGTTCTTC.

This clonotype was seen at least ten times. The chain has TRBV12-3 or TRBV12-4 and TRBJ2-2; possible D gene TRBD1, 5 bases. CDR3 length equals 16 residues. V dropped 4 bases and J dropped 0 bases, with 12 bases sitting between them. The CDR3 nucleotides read TGTGCCAGCAGTTATCAGACAGAAGCGAACACCGGGGAGCTGTTTTTT. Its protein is CASSYQTEANTGELFF.

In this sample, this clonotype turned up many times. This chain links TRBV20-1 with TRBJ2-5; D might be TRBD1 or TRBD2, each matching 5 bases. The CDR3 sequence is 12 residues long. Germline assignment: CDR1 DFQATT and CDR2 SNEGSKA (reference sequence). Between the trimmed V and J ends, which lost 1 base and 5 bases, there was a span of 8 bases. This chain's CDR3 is CSARGWDETQYF. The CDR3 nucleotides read TGCAGTGCTAGAGGTTGGGACGAGACCCAGTACTTC.

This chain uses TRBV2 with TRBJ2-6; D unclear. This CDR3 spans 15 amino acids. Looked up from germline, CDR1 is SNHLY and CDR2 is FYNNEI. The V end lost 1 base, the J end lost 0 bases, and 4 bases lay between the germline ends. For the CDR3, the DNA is TGTGCCAGCAGTGAAGGGGGCTCTGGGGCCAACGTCCTGACTTTC. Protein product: CASSEGGSGANVLTF.

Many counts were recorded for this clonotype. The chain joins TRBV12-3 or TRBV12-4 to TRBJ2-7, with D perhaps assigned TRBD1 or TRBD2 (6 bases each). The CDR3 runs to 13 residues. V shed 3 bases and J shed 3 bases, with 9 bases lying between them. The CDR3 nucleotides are TGTGCCAGCAGTTTCGGAGGGGGCTACGAGCAGTACTTC. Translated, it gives CASSFGGGYEQYF.

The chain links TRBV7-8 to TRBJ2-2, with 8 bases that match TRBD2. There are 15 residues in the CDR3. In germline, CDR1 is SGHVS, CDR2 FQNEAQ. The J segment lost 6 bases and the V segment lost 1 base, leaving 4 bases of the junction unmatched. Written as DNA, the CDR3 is TGTGCCAGCAGCTTAGGAGCGGGAGTATCCGGGGAGCTGTTTTTT. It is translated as CASSLGAGVSGELFF.

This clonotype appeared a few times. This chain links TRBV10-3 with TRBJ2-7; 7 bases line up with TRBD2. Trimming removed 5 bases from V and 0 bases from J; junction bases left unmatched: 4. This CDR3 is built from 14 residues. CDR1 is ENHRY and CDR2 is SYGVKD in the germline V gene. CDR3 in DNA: TGTGCCATCAGTTCGCGGGAGAACTCCTACGAGCAGTACTTC. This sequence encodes CAISSRENSYEQYF.

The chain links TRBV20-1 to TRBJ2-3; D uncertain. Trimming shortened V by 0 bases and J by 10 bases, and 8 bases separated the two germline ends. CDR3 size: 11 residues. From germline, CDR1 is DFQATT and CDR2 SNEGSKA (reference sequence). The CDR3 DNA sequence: TGCAGTGCTAGAGATGCCGTGGCGCAGTATTTT. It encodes CSARDAVAQYF.

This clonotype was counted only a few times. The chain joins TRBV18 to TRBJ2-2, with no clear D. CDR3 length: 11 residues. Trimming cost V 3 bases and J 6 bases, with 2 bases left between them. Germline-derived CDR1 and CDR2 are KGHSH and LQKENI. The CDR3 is CASSPAGELFF. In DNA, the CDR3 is TGTGCCAGCTCACCGGCCGGGGAGCTGTTTTTT.

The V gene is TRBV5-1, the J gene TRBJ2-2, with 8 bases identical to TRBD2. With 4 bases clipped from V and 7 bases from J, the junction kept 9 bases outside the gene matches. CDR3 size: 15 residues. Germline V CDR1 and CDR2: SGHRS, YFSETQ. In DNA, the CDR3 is TGCGCCAGCAGCCCCCAGCGGGAGCCGAGCGGGGAGCTGTTTTTT. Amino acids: CASSPQREPSGELFF. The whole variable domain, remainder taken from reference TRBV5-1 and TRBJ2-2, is KAGVTQTPRYLIKTRGQQVTLSCSPISGHRSVSWYQQTPGQGLQFLFEYFSETQRNKGNFPGRFSGRQFSNSRSEMNVSTLELGDSALYLCASSPQREPSGELFFGEGSRLTVL.

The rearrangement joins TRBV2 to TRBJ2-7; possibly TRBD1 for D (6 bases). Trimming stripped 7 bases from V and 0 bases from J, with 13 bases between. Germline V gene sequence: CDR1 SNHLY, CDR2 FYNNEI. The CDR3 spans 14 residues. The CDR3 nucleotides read TGTGCCAGCACCTGGGGACAAAGCTCCTACGAGCAGTACTTC. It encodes CASTWGQSSYEQYF.

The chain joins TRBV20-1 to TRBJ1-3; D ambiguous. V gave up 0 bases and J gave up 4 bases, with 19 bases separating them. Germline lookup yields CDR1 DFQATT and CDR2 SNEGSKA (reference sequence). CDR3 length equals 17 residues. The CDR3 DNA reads TGCAGTGCTAGAGATTTAATTACTAGTGTTTCAGGAAACACCATATATTTT. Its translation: CSARDLITSVSGNTIYF.

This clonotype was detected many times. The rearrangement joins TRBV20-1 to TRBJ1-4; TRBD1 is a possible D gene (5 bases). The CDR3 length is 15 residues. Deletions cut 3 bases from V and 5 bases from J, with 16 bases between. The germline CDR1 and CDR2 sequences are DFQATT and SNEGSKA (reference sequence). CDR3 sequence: CSASLDGTVNEKLFF. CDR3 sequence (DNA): TGCAGTGCTAGCTTGGACGGGACTGTCAATGAAAAACTGTTTTTT.